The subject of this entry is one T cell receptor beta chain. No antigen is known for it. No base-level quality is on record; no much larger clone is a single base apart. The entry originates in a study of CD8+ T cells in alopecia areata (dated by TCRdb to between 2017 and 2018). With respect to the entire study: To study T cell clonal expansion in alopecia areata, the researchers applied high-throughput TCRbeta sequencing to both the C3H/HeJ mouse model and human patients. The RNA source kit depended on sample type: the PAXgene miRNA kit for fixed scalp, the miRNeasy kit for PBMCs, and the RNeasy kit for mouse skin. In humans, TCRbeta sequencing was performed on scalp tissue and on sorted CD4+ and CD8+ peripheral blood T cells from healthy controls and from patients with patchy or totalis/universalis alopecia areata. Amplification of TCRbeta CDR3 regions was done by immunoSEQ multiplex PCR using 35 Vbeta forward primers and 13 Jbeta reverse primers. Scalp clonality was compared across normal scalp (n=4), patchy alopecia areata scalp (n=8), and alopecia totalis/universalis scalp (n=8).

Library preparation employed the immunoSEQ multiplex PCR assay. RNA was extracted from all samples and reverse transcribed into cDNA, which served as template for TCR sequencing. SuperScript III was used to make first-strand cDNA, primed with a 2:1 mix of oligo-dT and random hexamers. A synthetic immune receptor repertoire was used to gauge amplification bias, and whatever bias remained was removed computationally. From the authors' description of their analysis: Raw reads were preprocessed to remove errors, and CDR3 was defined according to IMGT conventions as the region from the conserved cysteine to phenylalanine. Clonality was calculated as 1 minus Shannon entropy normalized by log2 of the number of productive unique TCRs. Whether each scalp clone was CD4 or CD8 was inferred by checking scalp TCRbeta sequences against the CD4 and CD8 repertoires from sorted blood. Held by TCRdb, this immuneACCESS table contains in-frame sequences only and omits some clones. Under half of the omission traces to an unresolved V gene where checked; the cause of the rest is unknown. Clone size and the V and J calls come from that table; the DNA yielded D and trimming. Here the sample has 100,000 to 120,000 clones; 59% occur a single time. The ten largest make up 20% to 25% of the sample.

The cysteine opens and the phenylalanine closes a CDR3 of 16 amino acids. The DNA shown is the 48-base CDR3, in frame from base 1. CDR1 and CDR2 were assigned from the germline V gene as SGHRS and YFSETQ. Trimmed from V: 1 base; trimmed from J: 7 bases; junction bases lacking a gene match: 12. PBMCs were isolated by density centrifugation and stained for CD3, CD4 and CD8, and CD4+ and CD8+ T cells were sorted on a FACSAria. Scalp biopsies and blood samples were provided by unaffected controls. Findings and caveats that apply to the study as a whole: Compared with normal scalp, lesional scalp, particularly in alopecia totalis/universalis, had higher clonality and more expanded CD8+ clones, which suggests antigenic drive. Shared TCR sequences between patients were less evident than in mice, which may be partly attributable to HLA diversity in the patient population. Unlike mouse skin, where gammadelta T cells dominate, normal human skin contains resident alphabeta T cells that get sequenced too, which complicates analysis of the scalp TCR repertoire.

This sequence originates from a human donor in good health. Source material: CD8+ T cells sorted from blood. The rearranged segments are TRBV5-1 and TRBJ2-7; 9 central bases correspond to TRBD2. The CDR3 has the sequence CASSLIYGGGAGEQYF. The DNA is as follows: TGCGCCAGCAGCTTGATATATGGCGGGGGGGCCGGAGAGCAGTACTTC.